This T cell receptor (beta chain) was obtained from a study of blood T cell repertoires in COVID-19. Produced via immunoSEQ multiplex PCR; TCRdb's table is partial and in-frame only. The sample consists of some 320,000 clones, about 91% of them appearing once. The CDR3 totals 12 residues. V gave up 4 bases and J gave up 7 bases, with 11 bases separating them. Germline V lookup: CDR1 MNHEY, CDR2 SVGAGI. The TCR was taken from a woman aged 25-40 years who had recovered from COVID-19. Sequenced material: peripheral blood. V usage is TRBV6-5 and J usage is TRBJ2-7; no clear D gene. This CDR3 reads CASSSAGEEQYF. CDR3 bases: TGTGCCAGCAGTTCAGCAGGCGAAGAGCAGTACTTC.